Only a few counts were recorded for the clone carrying this TCR beta chain. These data belong to a study of response to subunit inactivated influenza vaccine. TCRdb used MiXCR to reprocess the RT-PCR reads, holding one entry per CDR3 protein. The sample consists of fewer than 800,000 distinct CDR3 sequences, 15% to 19% of them appearing once. The CDR3 has 12 residues. V was pared by 2 bases and J by 8 bases, with 7 bases between. This TCR came from a man aged 50 to 60 who received an inactivated influenza vaccine. The sample was PBMCs from blood, taken 11 to 12 days after vaccination. This rearrangement joins TRBV12-3 or TRBV12-4 to TRBJ1-5; D is uncertain. CDR3: CASSLISKPQHF. DNA for the CDR3: TGTGCCAGCAGTTTAATCAGCAAGCCCCAGCATTTT.